This TCR beta chain comes out of a study of shared clonotypes between healthy human individuals. Naive CD8 cells comprised CD45RO-negative, CCR7-positively selected cells, excluding terminally differentiated effector memory CD45RA+ cells. The donor population consisted of healthy HIV-negative adults with no recent acute infections or vaccinations. Germline CDR1 is LNHDA and CDR2 is SQIVND (reference sequence). V was shortened by 5 bases and J by 2 bases, with 19 bases between the two germline ends. The CDR3 sequence is 16 residues long. The assay was immunoSEQ multiplex PCR, and TCRdb's table has in-frame clones only and misses some. The table records some 2 million clones, about 95% of them present only once.

The sequenced sample was naive CD8+ T cells sorted from blood. This clonotype was sampled from a man younger than 35 in good health. The J gene is TRBJ2-7, the V gene TRBV19, with D possibly TRBD2 on 5 matching bases. In DNA form, the CDR3 reads TGTGCCAGTAGTTCCCGGACGGACTCTAATCCCTACGAGCAGTACTTC. This codes for CASSSRTDSNPYEQYF.